Presented here are 10 T cell receptor beta chains from one specimen sequenced in a study of blood T cell repertoires in COVID-19. Generated by immunoSEQ multiplex PCR, the TCRdb table keeps only in-frame clones and is missing some. The sample has 90,000 to 150,000 clones; about nine tenths are singletons. The material sequenced was peripheral blood. Every receptor here comes from a man in his 70s who had recovered from COVID-19.

V usage is TRBV4-1 and J usage is TRBJ2-1; D is unclear. The V and J ends lost 4 bases and 9 bases respectively, with 10 bases between them. The germline CDR1 and CDR2 sequences are MGHRA and YSYEKL. The CDR3 runs to 12 residues. CDR3 protein: CASSRYSGEQFF. For the CDR3, the DNA is TGCGCCAGCAGCCGGTACTCGGGTGAGCAGTTCTTC.

The chain uses TRBV4-2 and TRBJ2-5; possible D gene TRBD2, 6 bases. V lost 1 base and J lost 2, with 8 bases in between. CDR1 is LGHNA, CDR2 YNFKEQ, per germline. The CDR3 totals 14 residues. CDR3 coding DNA: TGTGCCAGCAGCCAAGGAGGACTACAAGAGACCCAGTACTTC. Its protein is CASSQGGLQETQYF.

The V call is TRBV30, the J call TRBJ2-5, with a possible D match to TRBD1 (5 bases). V was trimmed by 2 bases and J by 5 bases, leaving 12 bases between them. The CDR3 is 13 residues long. Germline V lookup: CDR1 GTSNPN, CDR2 SVGIG (reference sequence). The CDR3, as DNA: TGTGCCTGGAGTCCAGGGTTTCGGGAGACCCAGTACTTC. The encoded protein is CAWSPGFRETQYF. The full variable domain, completed using reference TRBV30 and TRBJ2-5, is SQTIHQWPATLVQPVGSPLSLECTVEGTSNPNLYWYRQAAGRGLQLLFYSVGIGQISSEVPQNLSASRPQDRQFILSSKKLLLSDSGFYLCAWSPGFRETQYFGPGTRLLVL.

Concerning this clone itself: The sample carries other DNA sequences with the same CDR3. The rearrangement joins TRBV5-1 to TRBJ2-6; 8 bases match TRBD2. Unmatched junction bases numbered 2, after V lost 0 bases and J lost 0 bases. The CDR3 runs to 17 residues. CDR1 and CDR2 (germline): SGHRS, YFSETQ. CDR3 sequence (DNA): TGCGCCAGCAGCTTGGGAAGCGGGGGCTCTGGGGCCAACGTCCTGACTTTC. It encodes CASSLGSGGSGANVLTF.

The rearrangement uses TRBV2 and TRBJ1-1, with a weak D call TRBD1 (6 bases). The CDR3 is 14 amino acids. The germline gives CDR1 SNHLY, CDR2 FYNNEI. Trimming took 5 bases from V and 1 from J, leaving 11 bases between them. CDR3 in amino acids: CASSIEQGNTEAFF. The CDR3, as DNA: TGTGCCAGCAGTATCGAACAGGGGAACACTGAAGCTTTCTTT.

This sequence joins TRBV29-1 and TRBJ2-2; TRBD2 aligns across 7 bases. Trimming removed 6 bases from V and 7 bases from J; junction bases left unmatched: 11. The CDR3 is 14 amino acids. CDR1 is SQVTM and CDR2 is ANQGSEA in the germline V gene. CDR3 DNA sequence: TGCAGCGTAGCTCTCGGGGGGACCTTCGGGGAGCTGTTTTTT. It encodes CSVALGGTFGELFF.

The chain uses TRBV15 and TRBJ1-1; D not resolved. V dropped 6 bases and J dropped 7 bases, with 24 bases sitting between them. CDR1 is LNHNV, CDR2 YYDKDF, per germline (reference sequence). The CDR3 is made up of 16 amino acids. In DNA, the CDR3 is TGTGCCACCAGAGACTGGAGGACCGGTCGAATGAGTGAAGCTTTCTTT. Its translation: CATRDWRTGRMSEAFF.

The V and J genes are TRBV4-1 and TRBJ2-3; D is uncertain. The CDR3 contains 14 residues. Germline V lookup: CDR1 MGHRA, CDR2 YSYEKL. V gave up 0 bases and J gave up 5 bases, with 9 bases separating them. The CDR3 protein is CASSQDSRVDTQYF. The DNA for the CDR3 is TGCGCCAGCAGCCAAGATTCCCGTGTAGATACGCAGTATTTT.

The chain is built from TRBV2 and TRBJ2-7; TRBD2 aligns across 10 bases. CDR1 and CDR2 (germline): SNHLY, FYNNEI. With V trimmed by 8 bases and J by 3 bases, 7 bases remained unmatched. This CDR3 has 14 amino acids. The CDR3, as DNA: TGTGCCAGCGGGATAGCGGGAGGATACTACGAGCAGTACTTC. Protein: CASGIAGGYYEQYF.

This clone was detected a few times. The chain has TRBV6-6 and TRBJ1-5, with 9 positions matching TRBD1. Germline trimming cut 6 bases from V and 6 bases from J; bases unmatched to any gene: 9. Germline V gene data show CDR1 as MNHNY and CDR2 as SVGAGI (reference sequence). The CDR3 covers 15 residues. CDR3 bases: TGTGCCAGCAGCCCGGGACAGGGCAGAAGTCAGCCCCAGCATTTT. As protein: CASSPGQGRSQPQHF.